This TCR beta chain was recovered during a study of T cell repertoires in cytomegalovirus infection. TCRdb re-analysed the reads in MiXCR, keeping a single row per CDR3 protein. The table records roughly 800,000 distinct CDR3 sequences, 25% to 35% of them present only once. Comments on this clonotype: Its target is unknown.

The specimen comprised cultured CD8+ T cells from PBMCs, sampled from culture after CMV antigen stimulation. This sequence was found in a human donor in good health (CMV status not recorded). Some clones in this sample may be carry-over from other donors' samples.

CDR3 DNA: TGTGCCAGCAGCCAACCGGGACAGGGGGAATACAATGAGCAGTTCTTC. Its protein product is CASSQPGQGEYNEQFF. The chain employs TRBV14 and TRBJ2-1; 11 positions agree with TRBD1. J gave up 4 bases and V 2 bases, and 4 bases lay outside the gene matches. CDR1 and CDR2 from the germline V gene are SGHDN and FVKESK. The CDR3 loop spans 16 amino acids.